This T cell receptor (beta chain) comes out of a study of regulatory T cells in long-lasting Graves disease. The study's findings and limits: Only peripheral blood was studied, not thyroid tissue. It was in persistent disease that TRBV28, TRBJ1-2 and TRBJ2-5 were favored.

Arm-PCR of CDR3 regions and iRepertoire HTBI primers were used to build TCR beta libraries. TCRdb passed the multiplex PCR reads through MiXCR, listing each CDR3 protein once. Seen here are roughly 420,000 distinct CDR3 sequences, 16% observed once, and the top ten hold about a quarter. With regard to this clonotype: Antigen specificity is unknown.

Germline lookup yields CDR1 LNHNV and CDR2 YYDKDF (reference sequence). The CDR3 runs 18 residues. With 0 bases clipped from V and 3 bases from J, the junction kept 6 bases outside the gene matches. Indicated time point: newly diagnosed GD, antithyroid drugs for less than 3 months. Preparation of the TCR library used RNA extracted from PBMCs. These sequences were also reported in another study, on T cells in Graves' hyperthyroidism and ophthalmopathy.

The chain links TRBV15 to TRBJ2-3, with TRBD2 identical over 13 bases. The sample here was peripheral blood mononuclear cells (PBMCs), taken at new diagnosis, from a patient treated with antithyroid drugs. The clonotype originates from a woman between 18 and 29 years old with Graves disease. The CDR3 DNA sequence: TGTGCCACCAGCAGAGATCCGACTAGCGGGAGGCAAACAGATACGCAGTATTTT. Encoded protein: CATSRDPTSGRQTDTQYF.